This T cell receptor (beta chain) was retrieved from a study of OX40 agonist ivuxolimab in advanced cancers. This clone appeared once. Sequencing was performed with immunoSEQ multiplex PCR; in TCRdb, only in-frame clones are kept and a portion is missing. This repertoire shows 28,000 or so clones, almost 85% found once; its top ten account for 20% to 25%. V was trimmed by 2 bases and J by 7 bases, leaving 12 bases between them. This CDR3 region has 15 residues. Germline V CDR1 and CDR2: LNHDA, SQIVND (reference sequence). This chain uses TRBV19 with TRBJ1-6; D ambiguous. Specimen: CD4+ or CD8+ T cells sorted from blood, collected in a trial of the OX40 agonist ivuxolimab. This receptor was obtained from an adult with an advanced solid tumor such as melanoma, head and neck, liver or kidney cancer. The CDR3 loop is CASSIFVGANSPLHF. CDR3 nucleotides: TGTGCCAGTAGTATATTTGTAGGCGCCAATTCACCCCTCCACTTT.